The present entry profiles one T cell receptor (beta chain) with its context. This clone has a handful of counts. It lacks a known antigen. There are no base qualities to consult, and no much larger clone falls within one base. The data stem from a study of cytomegalovirus exposure and HLA in healthy donors (dated by TCRdb to 2015 to 2018). With respect to the entire study: An earlier analysis of approximately 600 of the donors reported 250 to 300 Gb of sequence data and 100 million to 130 million unique TCR beta sequences from 150 million to 200 million T cells. About 330 gigabases of sequencing data and approximately 91 million unique TCR sequences made up an early release that covered under 750 HLA-typed donors. Of the roughly 400 genotyped donors, approximately 80% fell in the genetic ancestry cluster associated with self-reported Caucasian donors. The aim of the study was to test whether cataloging public T cell receptors could identify signatures of past pathogen exposure. The study profiled the T cell repertoires of approximately 700 subjects by immunosequencing and related them to cytomegalovirus serostatus. Besides the first cohort of under 700 subjects, a separate validation cohort made up of 120 different subjects was used. To predict cytomegalovirus infection status, the study brought together high-throughput TCR immunosequencing, statistical association of individual TCRs with disease status, and machine learning. To study patterns of TCR occurrence, a later analysis re-analyzed previously published TCR beta repertoires from several hundred donors and added high-resolution HLA genotyping. The later analysis used no new phenotypic data to find candidate immune exposures, relying instead on TCR beta sequences and their occurrence across donors. An earlier analysis of several hundred of the donors used high-throughput TCR beta sequencing to judge whether each TCR beta V gene segment behaved as functional or pseudogenic. Donor age, sex, ethnicity and CMV serostatus were collected together with the repertoire data. Genome-wide SNP genotypes for about 65% of the roughly 700 donors were used in a later genetic analysis, which treated that subset as a discovery cohort. Every repertoire in the discovery cohort had been generated on one and the same sequencing platform. Both class I and class II loci were covered by HLA typing, at four-digit resolution. The number of typed donors differed by locus: 629-630 for A, B, C, DRB1 and DQB1; 500 to 550 for DQA1; roughly 600 for DPA1; and some 470 for DPB1. A handful of DR-DQ haplotypes were handled as single units for association and clustering because linkage in the cohort was strong. Among some 410 genotyped donors of the cohort, an average of around 250,000 unique TCR beta nucleotide sequences was sequenced per donor, of which roughly 17% were non-productive. Study-wide findings and limitations: In a later analysis, HLA-associated TCR beta chains showed more clonal expansion and lower generation probabilities than non-associated chains that were equally common. Cytomegalovirus status was reported to be diagnosed by the classifier with high specificity and sensitivity in both the original and validation cohorts. Only TCR beta chains were sequenced in this cohort, and the absence of alpha or paired-chain data limited detectable features. In a later analysis, the rate of TCR association differed among HLA loci, with DRB1 alleles having the most associated TCRs and HLA-C alleles having the fewest. Correlated functional status among segregating V segments might be attributable to linkage disequilibrium, but an unknown experimental factor could not be ruled out. About 15 rarely observed V segments, including chromosome 9 orphons, were excluded from the earlier analysis of 550 to 700 of the donors because counts were too low. In an earlier analysis of some 500 of the donors, most TCR beta V segments appeared in productive rearrangements about 90% or about 30% of the time, broadly matching IMGT annotations. Several of the top co-occurrence clusters appeared to be linked to parvovirus B19, influenza, CMV and Epstein-Barr virus, according to a later analysis. The authors suggested that the approach could potentially be generalized to other disease states and immunological phenotypes. Specific HLA alleles were associated with 15,000 to 20,000 TCR beta sequences at a false discovery rate of 0.05 in a later analysis. Some IMGT-functional V segments, including TRBV6-2 and TRBV6-3, could not be distinguished by the 87-base-pair reads and were therefore excluded. The study listed 164 TCR beta chains as associated with cytomegalovirus. The presence/absence analyses assumed that sequencing depth was roughly uniform across donors, and that assumption may not be true. Assigning TCR associations to individual alleles was difficult when HLA alleles, especially DR and DQ, strongly co-occurred. A cluster of highly shared sequence variants was judged likely to represent a technical artifact of the sequencing pipeline. Because some donors lacked HLA typing at each locus, the association tests relied only on the typed subset. In vitro tests confirmed that a few of the cytomegalovirus-associated TCR beta chains recognize cytomegalovirus antigens. In a later genetic analysis, fewer N-insertions in productive TCRs were reported among donors in an Asian-associated ancestry cluster than the approximately 670-donor mean. Across donors, most TCR sequences were observed very rarely, whereas some public TCRs were present in many individuals. The only immune exposure information available for the cohort was CMV serostatus. A later analysis found that most CMV-associated TCR beta chains appeared HLA-restricted, with HLA associations seemingly driven largely by CMV exposure. A later genetic analysis associated a missense DCLRE1C variant with V-gene and J-gene trimming of TCR beta chains, and an independent cohort replicated the association. A further reported finding was that TCR beta sequences accurately predicted the HLA-A and HLA-B alleles for most subjects in the first cohort.

Receptor libraries were prepared by the immunoSEQ multiplex PCR assay. The multiplex PCR relied on a mix of 60 forward primers for TCR Vbeta segments and 13 reverse primers for TCR Jbeta segments. The CDR3 region of rearranged TCR beta genes was amplified from genomic DNA by a multiplex PCR assay. The amplified TCR beta libraries were sequenced on the Illumina HiSeq System as 87-base-pair reads. In the authors' own workflow: In a later analysis, tens of millions of unique TCR beta chains were counted across the approximately 640 repertoires, and about 9.9 million of these chains were shared by at least two donors. A nearest-neighbor algorithm error-corrected the raw reads and collapsed the reads into unique sequences, merging closely related sequences to remove PCR and sequencing errors. Alignment of CDR3 sequences to IMGT reference sequences was used to assign V, D and J gene segments. Each retained sequence needed at least a six-nucleotide match to both a V gene segment and a J gene segment. Rearrangements were classified as productive when the CDR3 lacked stop codons and remained in frame with V and J, and all other rearrangements were classified as non-productive. Following IMGT convention, CDR3 was defined as the stretch from the second conserved V-encoded cysteine to the conserved J-encoded phenylalanine. The earlier analysis of about 590 of the donors excluded sequences that lacked an unambiguous match to a single V gene segment. In an earlier analysis of more than 500 of the donors, a V segment was called functional when productive rearrangements were above 56.7%, and segregating when the standard deviation between donors exceeded 5%. A statistical classification framework was built to diagnose cytomegalovirus status from the catalog of TCR beta chain sequences. V and J gene assignment, in a later analysis, came from comparing TCR nucleotide sequences with IMGT/GENE-DB human TR gene sequences. In a later analysis, CDR3 sequences and most-parsimonious VDJ recombination scenarios were assigned using the TCRdist pipeline. In a later analysis, every TCR beta chain was defined by the combination of its CDR3 amino acid sequence and its V-gene family, and reads without a unique V-gene family were dropped. A later analysis removed nearly 600 highly shared, low-generation-probability nucleotide sequences to deal with suspected cross-contamination and a sequencing artifact. In a later analysis, a clonal expansion index was calculated for each public chain from normalized within-repertoire ranks of inferred template counts. A later analysis computed generation probabilities with a VDJ recombination model fitted to out-of-frame rearrangements, and checked the results against IGoR. In a later analysis, TCR-TCR, TCR-HLA and TCR-CMV co-occurrence was scored with hypergeometric tests, and a repertoire-size bias correction was applied to TCR pairs. A later analysis estimated false discovery rates by permuting HLA or CMV assignments 20 times. A later analysis grouped co-occurring TCRs with DBSCAN, adding TCRdist sequence similarity when clustering within HLA-allele-positive subsets. For co-occurrence clustering, repertoires with fewer than 30,000 or more than 120,000 public chains were excluded, along with five or six repertoires with anomalous nucleotide sharing. This is the immuneACCESS table as TCRdb keeps it, with only in-frame sequences that have V and J called. A part of the clones is gone; compared with another copy, unresolved V genes explain less than half, and the rest is unexplained. Clone size and V and J calls were adopted from that table, with D and trimming inferred from the DNA. The sample contains over 150,000 clones, around four fifths of them found a single time. The ten top clones hold around 10% of the sample.

The cohort comprised hundreds of healthy bone marrow donors. All cohort members were sampled while nominally healthy, although unrecorded immune exposures were likely present. The donor was CMV seropositive and belonged to the group of 250 to 300 seropositive cohort members. A peripheral blood sample was provided by each donor, and peripheral blood mononuclear cells were used for TCR beta sequencing. Genomic DNA extraction from the blood cell samples was performed with the Qiagen DNeasy Blood Extraction Kit. CDR1 and CDR2 (MNHNY, SVGAGI) derive from the germline V gene (reference sequence). The CDR3 contains 14 residues, cysteine and phenylalanine counted. Only CDR3 DNA is held: 42 bases, read in frame from base 1. The V and J ends are trimmed by 7 bases and 0 bases, leaving 12 bases between them.

The chain is made from TRBV6-6 and TRBJ1-1, with TRBD1 perhaps the D gene, on 6 matching bases. The receptor's source is a man aged 45 to 65 in good health and CMV-seropositive. Source material: PBMCs. The CDR3 region: CASMVGAMNTEAFF. The nucleotide sequence reads TGTGCCAGCATGGTGGGGGCTATGAACACTGAAGCTTTCTTT.